One sample yielded the 14 T cell receptor beta chains listed below, sequenced in a study of T cell changes during pregnancy in multiple sclerosis. The data were produced by immunoSEQ multiplex PCR, yet TCRdb's version contains in-frame clones alone and is incomplete. The top ten hold about 0.48% of the sample, which has around 45,000 clones, about 91% seen once. The sample was CD4+ T cells from peripheral blood mononuclear cells, taken in the second trimester of pregnancy. The receptors were sampled from a female donor in good health, enrolled as a control in a pregnancy study.

The chain recombines TRBV7-2 with TRBJ2-4; D is possibly TRBD1 (6 bases). CDR3 length: 16 residues. The V end lost 5 bases, the J end lost 2 bases, and 16 bases lay between the germline ends. Germline values: CDR1 SGHTA, CDR2 FQGNSA. The CDR3 region is CASSEGHGTPKNIQYF. The CDR3 coding sequence is TGTGCCAGCAGCGAGGGACACGGCACCCCCAAAAACATTCAGTACTTC.

The chain has TRBV29-1 and TRBJ2-5, with 9 bases lining up with TRBD1. The CDR3 has 11 residues. V dropped 8 bases and J dropped 5; count of bases not matched to a gene: 3. Per germline, CDR1 SQVTM and CDR2 ANQGSEA. The CDR3: CSLGQGETQYF. DNA for the CDR3: TGCAGCCTCGGACAGGGGGAGACCCAGTACTTC.

V gene TRBV28 combines with J gene TRBJ2-3, with 9 bases lining up with TRBD2. Germline V CDR1 and CDR2: MDHEN, SYDVKM. This CDR3 contains 17 residues. The V gene end was trimmed by 5 bases and the J gene end by 2 bases; junction bases not matched to a gene: 11. The CDR3 coding sequence is TGTGCCAGCAGTAACGGAGGGACTAGCAGATACACAGATACGCAGTATTTT. Translation gives CASSNGGTSRYTDTQYF.

The chain recombines TRBV5-5 with TRBJ2-3; D remains ambiguous. The germline V and J ends were trimmed by 3 bases and 2 bases, with 10 bases remaining between them. Germline-derived CDR1 and CDR2 are SGHKS and YYEKEE (reference sequence). This CDR3 region has 14 residues. As DNA, the CDR3 is TGTGCCAGCAGCTCTTGGCGGTACACAGATACGCAGTATTTT. Translating it yields CASSSWRYTDTQYF.

This chain joins TRBV20-1 and TRBJ2-7; perhaps TRBD1 as D (6 bases). This CDR3 comprises 11 residues. Per germline, CDR1 DFQATT and CDR2 SNEGSKA (reference sequence). The germline V and J ends were trimmed by 6 bases and 4 bases, with 10 bases remaining between them. This CDR3 reads CSAPQGYEQYF. CDR3 nucleotides: TGCAGTGCCCCACAGGGATACGAGCAGTACTTC.

The rearrangement joins TRBV28 to TRBJ2-7; tentatively, D is TRBD1 (5 bases). This CDR3 region has 13 residues. V lost 5 bases and J lost 3, with 11 bases in between. Germline V CDR1 and CDR2: MDHEN, SYDVKM. The CDR3 DNA reads TGTGCCAGCAGTCCTGACAGAGACTACGAGCAGTACTTC. Protein product: CASSPDRDYEQYF.

V usage is TRBV5-1 and J usage is TRBJ2-2, with D possibly being TRBD2 (7 bases). CDR3 length: 15 amino acids. Deletions cut 3 bases from V and 2 bases from J, with 11 bases between. CDR1 and CDR2 from the germline V gene are SGHRS and YFSETQ. CDR3 in DNA: TGCGCCAGCAGCTCCGGCGGGGGCAACACCGGGGAGCTGTTTTTT. Encoded protein: CASSSGGGNTGELFF.

This chain connects TRBV2 to TRBJ1-2, with a weak D call TRBD1 (5 bases). Germline values: CDR1 SNHLY, CDR2 FYNNEI. V lost 8 bases and J lost 2, with 15 bases in between. The CDR3 sequence is 14 residues long. CDR3: CASEPWTQNYGYTF. The CDR3 nucleotides read TGTGCCAGCGAACCATGGACACAGAACTATGGCTACACCTTC.

This rearrangement joins TRBV12-5 to TRBJ2-7; TRBD1 matches 10 bases. The CDR3 has 17 residues. The junction had 12 bases not matched to a gene; V was cut back by 6 bases and J by 1 base. Germline loops: CDR1 LGHNT, CDR2 FRNRAP. The CDR3 DNA reads TGTGCTAGTGGACCAACCTCGGGACAGGGGTCGTCCTACGAGCAGTACTTC. Its protein is CASGPTSGQGSSYEQYF.

V is TRBV19 and J is TRBJ2-5, with D maybe TRBD2 (5 bases). CDR1 is LNHDA and CDR2 is SQIVND in the germline V gene (reference sequence). Between the trimmed V and J ends, which lost 3 bases and 7 bases, there was a span of 12 bases. This CDR3 contains 13 residues. CDR3: CASSMASRGTQYF. The CDR3 nucleotides are TGTGCCAGTAGTATGGCCAGTCGGGGGACCCAGTACTTC.

The chain combines TRBV7-9 with TRBJ1-1; D might be TRBD1 (6 bases). The CDR3 spans 12 residues. The ends were cut back, 5 bases at V and 7 bases at J, with 11 bases in the middle. Germline V gene lookup returns CDR1 SEHNR and CDR2 FQNEAQ (reference sequence). The chain's CDR3 is CASSLTTGEAFF. The CDR3 DNA is TGTGCCAGCAGCCTGACGACAGGTGAAGCTTTCTTT.

This chain joins TRBV10-2 and TRBJ1-1; D gene ambiguous. Germline V gives CDR1 WSHSY, CDR2 SAAADI. The V end was cut by 1 base, the J end by 1 base, with 19 bases between. This CDR3 contains 18 residues. The CDR3 sequence is CASSEYHYAGSGNTEAFF. As DNA, the CDR3 is TGCGCCAGCAGTGAGTACCACTATGCGGGAAGCGGGAACACTGAAGCTTTCTTT.

The table lists this clone with a count of one. The rearrangement joins TRBV30 to TRBJ2-5, with D uncertain. The J call may be mistaken, given a closer DNA end match to TRBJ2-7. The length of the CDR3 is 12 residues. Germline V gene sequence: CDR1 GTSNPN, CDR2 SVGIG (reference sequence). The CDR3 region is CAWSTESYEQYF. The CDR3, as DNA: TGTGCCTGGAGTACCGAGTCCTACGAGCAGTACTTC.

The rearrangement joins TRBV19 to TRBJ1-5; D may be TRBD1 (6 bases). The ends were cut back, 5 bases at V and 3 bases at J, with 14 bases in the middle. The V gene's germline CDR1 is LNHDA and CDR2 SQIVND (reference sequence). The CDR3 loop spans 15 amino acids. The CDR3 DNA reads TGTGCCAGTAGTCCGCGGACAGCAGTCAATCAGCCCCAGCATTTT. This sequence encodes CASSPRTAVNQPQHF.